This entry lists 5 T cell receptor beta chains sequenced from one sample in a study of shared clonotypes between healthy human individuals. Terminally differentiated effector memory CD45RA+ cells were excluded from the naive CD8 cells, which were CD45RO-negative and positively selected for CCR7. Data came from immunoSEQ multiplex PCR; TCRdb stores just in-frame clones and leaves some out. The repertoire holds around 1.9 million clones, about 94% seen once, with around 1.8% in the top ten. The sample was naive CD8+ T cells from PBMCs. The receptors shown here come from a man younger than 35 in good health. Some clones in this sample may be carry-over from other donors' samples.

The J gene is TRBJ1-2, the V gene TRBV19; 7 nucleotides agree with TRBD1. CDR3 size: 14 residues. After removal of 4 bases from V and 2 bases from J, the junction contained 4 bases not matched to a gene. CDR1 is LNHDA and CDR2 is SQIVND in the germline V gene (reference sequence). The CDR3 is CASSKQTGNYGYTF. In DNA, the CDR3 is TGTGCCAGTAGTAAGCAGACAGGGAACTATGGCTACACCTTC.

The chain uses TRBV29-1 and TRBJ1-2, with 7 bases fitting TRBD1. The CDR3 sequence is 16 residues long. The V and J ends lost 6 bases and 0 bases, in that order; junction bases with no gene match: 13. From germline, CDR1 is SQVTM and CDR2 ANQGSEA. In nucleotides, the CDR3 is TGCAGCGTAAACCCGCCAGGGGGGGAGCCTAACTATGGCTACACCTTC. It specifies CSVNPPGGEPNYGYTF.

The chain is built from TRBV13 and TRBJ2-5, with D perhaps TRBD1 or TRBD2 (6 bases each). The CDR3 is 17 residues long. V lost 0 bases, J lost 4 bases, and 18 bases lay in between. Germline loops: CDR1 PRHDT, CDR2 FYEKMQ (reference sequence). The CDR3 nucleotides are TGTGCCAGCAGCTTAGGGGGGGCAGCAAGACTAGTAGAGACCCAGTACTTC. Residues: CASSLGGAARLVETQYF. Drawing the rest from reference TRBV13 and TRBJ2-5, the complete variable domain is AAGVIQSPRHLIKEKRETATLKCYPIPRHDTVYWYQQGPGQDPQFLISFYEKMQSDKGSIPDRFSAQQFSDYHSELNMSSLELGDSALYFCASSLGGAARLVETQYFGPGTRLLVL.

Written as DNA, the CDR3 is TGTGCCAGCAGCCACGAGCCTCTAGCGGGAGCCCCAGATACGCAGTATTTT. Amino acids: CASSHEPLAGAPDTQYF. J is TRBJ2-3 and V is TRBV4-2; TRBD2 matches at 10 bases. With V trimmed by 3 bases and J by 4 bases, 10 bases remained unmatched. The CDR3 is made up of 17 amino acids. Germline assignment: CDR1 LGHNA and CDR2 YNFKEQ.

The V call is TRBV7-2, the J call TRBJ1-1; TRBD1 might be the D (5 bases). The germline V gene has CDR1 SGHTA and CDR2 FQGNSA. This CDR3 contains 19 residues. The V and J ends lost 0 bases and 1 base respectively, with 21 bases between them. The DNA of the CDR3 is TGTGCCAGCAGCTTAGCTTGGGACGGACGAATGTACCCGAACACTGAAGCTTTCTTT. This translates into CASSLAWDGRMYPNTEAFF.